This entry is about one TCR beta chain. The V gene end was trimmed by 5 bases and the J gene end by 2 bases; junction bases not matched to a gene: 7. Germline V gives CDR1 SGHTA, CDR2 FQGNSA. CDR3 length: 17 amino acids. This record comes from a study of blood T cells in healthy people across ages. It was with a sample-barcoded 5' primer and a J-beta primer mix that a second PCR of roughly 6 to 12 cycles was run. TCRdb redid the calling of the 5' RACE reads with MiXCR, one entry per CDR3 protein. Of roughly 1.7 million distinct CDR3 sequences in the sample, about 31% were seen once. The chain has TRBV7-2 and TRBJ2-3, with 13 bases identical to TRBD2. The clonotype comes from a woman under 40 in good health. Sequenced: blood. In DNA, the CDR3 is TGTGCCAGCAGCCTATCGACTAGCGGGGGGACCACAGATACGCAGTATTTT. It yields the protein CASSLSTSGGTTDTQYF.